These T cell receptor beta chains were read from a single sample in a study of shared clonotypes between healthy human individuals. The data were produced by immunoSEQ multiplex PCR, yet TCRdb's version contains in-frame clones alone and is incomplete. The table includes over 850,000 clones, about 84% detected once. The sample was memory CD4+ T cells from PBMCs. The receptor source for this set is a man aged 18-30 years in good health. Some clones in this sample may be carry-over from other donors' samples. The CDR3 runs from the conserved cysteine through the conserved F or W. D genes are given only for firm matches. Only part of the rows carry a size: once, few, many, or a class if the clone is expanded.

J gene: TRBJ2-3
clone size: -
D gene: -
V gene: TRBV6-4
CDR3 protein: CASSGQGRPTDTQYF
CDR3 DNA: TGTGCCAGCAGTGGCCAGGGGAGGCCCACAGATACGCAGTATTTT

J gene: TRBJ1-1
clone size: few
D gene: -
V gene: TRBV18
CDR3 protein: CASSSVGAGTEAFF
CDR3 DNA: TGTGCCAGCTCTTCTGTTGGGGCAGGCACTGAAGCTTTCTTT

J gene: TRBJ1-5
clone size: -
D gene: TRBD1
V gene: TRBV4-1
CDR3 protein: CASSPKTGLQPQHF
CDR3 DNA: TGCGCCAGCAGCCCCAAGACAGGGTTGCAGCCCCAGCATTTT

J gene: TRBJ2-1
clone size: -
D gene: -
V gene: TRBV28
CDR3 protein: CASSFMGLATYNEQFF
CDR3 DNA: TGTGCCAGCAGTTTCATGGGTCTAGCGACATACAATGAGCAGTTCTTC

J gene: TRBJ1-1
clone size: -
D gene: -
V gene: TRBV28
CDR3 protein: CASSLKWREHTEAFF
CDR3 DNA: TGTGCCAGCAGTTTAAAGTGGCGGGAGCACACTGAAGCTTTCTTT

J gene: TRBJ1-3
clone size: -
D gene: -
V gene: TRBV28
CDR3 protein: CASSLPRVSGNTIYF
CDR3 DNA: TGTGCCAGCAGCCTACCGAGGGTCTCTGGAAACACCATATATTTT

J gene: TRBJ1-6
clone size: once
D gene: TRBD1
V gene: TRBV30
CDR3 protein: CAWSNRGRPLHF
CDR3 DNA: TGTGCCTGGAGTAACAGGGGAAGACCCCTCCACTTT

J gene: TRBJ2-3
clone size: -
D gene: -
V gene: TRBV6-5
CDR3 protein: CASSYSGPRTDTQYF
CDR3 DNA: TGTGCCAGCAGTTACTCGGGACCGCGCACAGATACGCAGTATTTT

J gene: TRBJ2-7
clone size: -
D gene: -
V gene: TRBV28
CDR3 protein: CASSSDLREQYF
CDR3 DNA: TGTGCCAGCAGTTCAGACCTGAGGGAGCAGTACTTC

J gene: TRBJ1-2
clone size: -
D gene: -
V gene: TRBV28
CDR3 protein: CATGGGVSSNYGYTF
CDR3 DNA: TGTGCCACGGGAGGGGGTGTCTCCTCTAACTATGGCTACACCTTC

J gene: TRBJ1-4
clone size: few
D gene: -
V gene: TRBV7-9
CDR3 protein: CASSLASRSNEKLFF
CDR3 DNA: TGTGCCAGCAGCTTAGCTAGCCGGTCTAATGAAAAACTGTTTTTT

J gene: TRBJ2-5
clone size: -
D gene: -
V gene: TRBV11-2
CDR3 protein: CASSLGSGLGGQETQYF
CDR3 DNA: TGTGCCAGCAGCTTAGGGTCCGGACTAGGGGGCCAAGAGACCCAGTACTTC

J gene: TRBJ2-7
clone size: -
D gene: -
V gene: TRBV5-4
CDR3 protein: CASSLAGTQTYEQYF
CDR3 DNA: TGTGCCAGCAGCTTAGCCGGGACACAAACCTACGAGCAGTACTTC

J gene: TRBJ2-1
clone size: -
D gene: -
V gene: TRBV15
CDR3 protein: CATSRDSGNEQFF
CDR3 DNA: TGTGCCACCAGCAGAGATAGCGGCAATGAGCAGTTCTTC

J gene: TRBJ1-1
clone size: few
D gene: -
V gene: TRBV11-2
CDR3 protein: CASSLGTGNTEAFF
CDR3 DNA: TGTGCCAGCAGCTTGGGTACAGGGAACACTGAAGCTTTCTTT